The 4 T cell receptor beta chains below all came from one sample that was sequenced in a study of early T cells in non-severe SARS-CoV-2 infection. One entry per CDR3 protein, called by TCRdb with MiXCR from the 5' RACE reads. The sample contains 70,000 to 85,000 distinct CDR3 sequences, about 12% of which appear only once. Sample: whole blood. The receptors shown here come from an adult who was a healthcare worker with PCR-confirmed SARS-CoV-2 infection or an uninfected control (not recorded which).

This clonotype was counted only a few times. This chain joins TRBV20-1 and TRBJ2-1; D is perhaps TRBD1 (6 bases). This CDR3 region has 13 residues. The germline CDR1 and CDR2 sequences are DFQATT and SNEGSKA (reference sequence). Trimming pared 1 base from V and 7 bases from J, leaving 11 bases between. The CDR3 DNA is TGCAGTGCTAGAGTTACAGGGTCTAATGAGCAGTTCTTC. Residues: CSARVTGSNEQFF.

V gene TRBV12-3 or TRBV12-4 combines with J gene TRBJ2-1; D gene ambiguous. The V and J ends lost 4 bases and 4 bases respectively, with 5 bases between them. The CDR3 loop spans 12 amino acids. The CDR3 here is CASSSAYNEQFF. CDR3 coding DNA: TGTGCCAGCAGTTCAGCGTACAATGAGCAGTTCTTC.

CDR3: CASSFRLRGNTIYF. CDR3 bases: TGTGCCAGCAGTTTTCGACTGCGCGGAAACACCATATATTTT. The chain joins TRBV28 to TRBJ1-3; D is undetermined. The V end lost 3 bases, the J end lost 4 bases, and 10 bases lay between the germline ends. The germline V gene encodes CDR1 MDHEN and CDR2 SYDVKM. This CDR3 spans 14 amino acids. The entire variable domain, with the rest obtained from reference TRBV28 and TRBJ1-3, is as follows: DVKVTQSSRYLVKRTGEKVFLECVQDMDHENMFWYRQDPGLGLRLIYFSYDVKMKEKGDIPEGYSVSREKKERFSLILESASTNQTSMYLCASSFRLRGNTIYFGEGSWLTVV.

This CDR3 is CSASYGADNEKLFF. The DNA for the CDR3 is TGCAGTGCTAGCTATGGGGCCGATAATGAAAAACTGTTTTTT. This chain uses TRBV20-1 with TRBJ1-4; D might be TRBD1 (5 bases). CDR1 is DFQATT and CDR2 is SNEGSKA in the germline V gene (reference sequence). V lost 3 bases and J lost 4, with 12 bases in between. The CDR3 has 14 amino acids.